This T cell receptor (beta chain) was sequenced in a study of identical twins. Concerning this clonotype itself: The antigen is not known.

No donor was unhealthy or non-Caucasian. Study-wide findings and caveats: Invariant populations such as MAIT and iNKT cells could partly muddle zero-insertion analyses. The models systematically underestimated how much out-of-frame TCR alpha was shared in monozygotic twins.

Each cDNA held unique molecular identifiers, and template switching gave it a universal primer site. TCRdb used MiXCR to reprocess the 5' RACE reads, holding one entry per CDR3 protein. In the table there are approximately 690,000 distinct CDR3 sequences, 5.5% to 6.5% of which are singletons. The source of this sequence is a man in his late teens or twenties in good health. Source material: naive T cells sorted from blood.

The CDR3 nucleotides are TGTGCCAGTTCAGGACTAGCGGGAGCAGGCGACACCGGGGAGCTGTTTTTT. It specifies CASSGLAGAGDTGELFF. The V and J genes are TRBV14 and TRBJ2-2; 13 bases map to TRBD2. The germline CDR1 and CDR2 sequences are SGHDN and FVKESK. This CDR3 is built from 17 residues. V was pared by 9 bases and J by 3 bases, with 10 bases of the junction left unmatched.